This is a list of T cell receptor beta chains from one sample in a study of shared T cell receptors in the human thymus. The repertoire was sequenced with immunoSEQ multiplex PCR; TCRdb's copy has only in-frame clones and lacks some. The sample shows hundreds of thousands of clones, approximately 87% of them seen only once. This same sample was also taken into another study, of human thymus T cells.

The source material was thymocytes. These receptors came from a boy under two years old with a congenital heart defect. CDR3s include the opening cysteine and the closing phenylalanine or tryptophan. Fields, in order: clone size, J gene, V gene, D gene, CDR3 protein, CDR3 DNA. D genes are given only for firm matches. The size of a clone is reported for some rows only, either as once, few or many, or as a class for expanded clones.

>-|TRBJ2-7|TRBV10-3|TRBD2
CAIRYSGRPSYEQYF
TGTGCCATCCGATACAGCGGGAGACCCTCCTACGAGCAGTACTTC
>-|TRBJ2-1|TRBV30|TRBD2
CAWSEGREGSYNEQFF
TGTGCCTGGAGTGAGGGGCGGGAGGGCTCCTACAATGAGCAGTTCTTC
>-|TRBJ2-2|TRBV11-2|-
CASPGTGELFF
TGTGCCAGTCCAGGCACCGGGGAGCTGTTTTTT
>-|TRBJ1-1|TRBV19|TRBD1
CASSVRDRHAEAFF
TGTGCCAGTAGTGTAAGGGACAGACACGCTGAAGCTTTCTTT
>-|TRBJ1-5|TRBV28|TRBD1
CASSLFSGQNQPQHF
TGTGCCAGCAGTTTATTTTCGGGACAGAATCAGCCCCAGCATTTT
>-|TRBJ1-2|TRBV7-9|TRBD1
CASSTRDRGPRLNYGYTF
TGTGCCAGCAGCACCCGGGACAGGGGGCCGAGGTTAAACTATGGCTACACCTTC
>-|TRBJ2-5|TRBV25-1|-
CASSDRPRGRETQYF
TGTGCCAGCAGTGATAGGCCTCGGGGGAGGGAGACCCAGTACTTC
>-|TRBJ2-2|TRBV6-5|-
CASRFGEKNTGELFF
TGTGCCAGCAGGTTCGGGGAAAAGAACACCGGGGAGCTGTTTTTT
>-|TRBJ1-1|TRBV29-1|TRBD1
CSDSFRDRAMNTEAFF
TGCAGCGACAGTTTCAGGGACAGGGCGATGAACACTGAAGCTTTCTTT
>-|TRBJ1-1|TRBV5-1|-
CASQPQVNTEAFF
TGCGCCAGCCAACCACAGGTGAACACTGAAGCTTTCTTT
>-|TRBJ2-1|TRBV4-1|TRBD2
CASSQEGGLGPFSSYNEQFF
TGCGCCAGCAGCCAAGAAGGAGGACTAGGTCCTTTTAGCTCCTACAATGAGCAGTTCTTC
>-|TRBJ1-1|TRBV13|TRBD1
CASSPRPGQGRVGTEAFF
TGTGCCAGCAGCCCCCGACCGGGACAGGGGAGGGTAGGCACTGAAGCTTTCTTT
>-|TRBJ2-1|TRBV10-3|TRBD2
CAISGVAGGSNEQFF
TGTGCCATCAGTGGAGTAGCGGGGGGGAGCAATGAGCAGTTCTTC
>-|TRBJ2-7|TRBV5-1|-
CASSEALKGSYEQYF
TGCGCCAGCAGCGAAGCACTTAAGGGGTCCTACGAGCAGTACTTC
>-|TRBJ2-5|TRBV27|TRBD1
CASRPTGTVQETQYF
TGTGCCAGCAGACCTACCGGGACAGTCCAAGAGACCCAGTACTTC
>few|TRBJ1-4|TRBV14|-
CASSQVAGGREKLFF
TGTGCCAGCAGCCAAGTCGCCGGGGGAAGAGAAAAACTGTTTTTT
>few|TRBJ1-6|TRBV5-4|-
CASSLSGPGSPLHF
TGTGCCAGCAGCTTGTCGGGTCCGGGTTCACCCCTCCACTTT